The 29 T cell receptor beta chains presented below share a single source sample, sequenced in a study of cytomegalovirus exposure and HLA in healthy donors. TCRdb's copy holds only in-frame clones and misses some; the assay was immunoSEQ multiplex PCR. The table shows around 150,000 clones, with 65% to 90% occurring only once. Sample: PBMCs. Receptors were obtained from a woman under 30 in good health and CMV-seronegative.

The chain links TRBV29-1 to TRBJ2-7; 10 bases map to TRBD2. The germline V gene has CDR1 SQVTM and CDR2 ANQGSEA. This CDR3 region has 14 residues. V was pared by 7 bases and J by 3 bases, with 9 bases of the junction left unmatched. Here the CDR3 DNA reads TGCAGCGCCCTTCCACTAGCGGGAAACTACGAGCAGTACTTC. Protein sequence: CSALPLAGNYEQYF.

This clone was counted a single time. This chain connects TRBV2 to TRBJ1-3, with D possibly TRBD1 on 5 matching bases. The CDR3 extends over 16 amino acids. Per the germline V gene, CDR1 is SNHLY and CDR2 is FYNNEI. Trimming took 4 bases from V and 3 from J, leaving 16 bases between them. This chain's CDR3 is CASSARGPGYGNTIYF. The CDR3 DNA reads TGTGCCAGCAGTGCCCGTGGCCCAGGGTATGGAAACACCATATATTTT.

V and J are TRBV6-6 and TRBJ2-3; D not resolved. The V end lost 4 bases, the J end lost 2 bases, and 4 bases lay between the germline ends. Germline CDR1 MNHNY, CDR2 SVGAGI (reference sequence). This CDR3 is 12 amino acids long. This CDR3 reads CASSSITDTQYF. CDR3 coding DNA: TGTGCCAGCAGTTCTATCACAGATACGCAGTATTTT.

The chain combines TRBV5-8 with TRBJ2-7; TRBD1 aligns across 11 bases. The CDR3 contains 13 residues. The V and J ends lost 4 bases and 4 bases, in that order; junction bases with no gene match: 1. Germline V gives CDR1 SGHTS, CDR2 YDEGEE. The CDR3 protein is CASSRDRGYEQYF. DNA for the CDR3: TGTGCCAGCAGCCGGGACAGGGGGTACGAGCAGTACTTC.

This chain uses TRBV5-4 with TRBJ2-2; 14 bases map to TRBD2. The germline CDR1 and CDR2 sequences are SGHNT and YYREEE (reference sequence). This CDR3 is built from 18 residues. V trimming: 7 bases; J trimming: 5 bases; junction bases outside the gene matches: 13. The CDR3 sequence: CASSPRLAGGISTGELFF. CDR3 sequence (DNA): TGTGCCAGCTCTCCGAGACTAGCGGGGGGGATATCAACCGGGGAGCTGTTTTTT.

The rearrangement joins TRBV4-3 to TRBJ2-2; TRBD2 is a possible D gene (5 bases). Trimming shortened V by 4 bases and J by 4 bases, and 16 bases separated the two germline ends. The germline V gene encodes CDR1 LGHNA and CDR2 YSLEER. The length of the CDR3 is 16 residues. In DNA, the CDR3 is TGCGCCAGCAGCCCGAGCCCTAGCCTTCGCACCGGGGAGCTGTTTTTT. It specifies CASSPSPSLRTGELFF.

The rearrangement links TRBV9 to TRBJ1-2; D gene unclear. V lost 4 bases and J 4 bases, leaving 11 bases between the germline ends. This CDR3 spans 13 amino acids. Germline values: CDR1 SGDLS, CDR2 YYNGEE. The CDR3 is CASSPREGYGYTF. The DNA of the CDR3 is TGTGCCAGCAGCCCTAGGGAGGGCTATGGCTACACCTTC.

The CDR3, as DNA: TGTGCCATCAGTGGCTCCGGGGTCTCCTACGAGCAGTACTTC. Its protein is CAISGSGVSYEQYF. The rearrangement links TRBV10-3 to TRBJ2-7, with D possibly being TRBD2 (5 bases). This CDR3 spans 14 amino acids. V dropped 4 bases and J dropped 0 bases, with 10 bases sitting between them. Germline V gene lookup returns CDR1 ENHRY and CDR2 SYGVKD.

J is TRBJ2-7 and V is TRBV6-5, with 7 bases identical to TRBD1. Per the germline V gene, CDR1 is MNHEY and CDR2 is SVGAGI. Trimming removed 2 bases from V and 12 bases from J; junction bases left unmatched: 10. The CDR3 is 13 amino acids. CDR3 coding DNA: TGTGCCAGCAGTTACGGGGGACAGACCAGGAGGTACTTC. The encoded protein is CASSYGGQTRRYF.

The CDR3 region is CASSLAVGTGAQETQYF. CDR3 nucleotides: TGCGCCAGCAGCTTGGCTGTTGGGACAGGCGCCCAAGAGACCCAGTACTTC. The V call is TRBV5-1, the J call TRBJ2-5; 8 nucleotides agree with TRBD1. The V segment lost 0 bases and the J segment 1 base; nucleotides outside the gene matches: 8. The CDR3 contains 17 residues. CDR1 and CDR2 (germline): SGHRS, YFSETQ.

This chain's CDR3 is CASGSRLGSGNTIYF. The CDR3 DNA is TGTGCTAGTGGTTCTCGTCTCGGTTCTGGAAACACCATATATTTT. V usage is TRBV12-5 and J usage is TRBJ1-3; D unresolved. The CDR3 contains 15 residues. Deletions cut 4 bases from V and 1 base from J, with 11 bases between. CDR1 and CDR2 (germline): LGHNT, FRNRAP.

The chain links TRBV11-3 to TRBJ2-7; D remains ambiguous. Germline V gene sequence: CDR1 SGHNT, CDR2 YENEEA. V dropped 5 bases and J dropped 5 bases, with 7 bases sitting between them. The CDR3 loop spans 11 amino acids. For the CDR3, the DNA is TGTGCCAGCAGCGTAGGCGACGAGCAGTACTTC. Encoded protein: CASSVGDEQYF.

The chain couples TRBV6-1 to TRBJ2-7; D ambiguous. The CDR3 length is 12 residues. The germline CDR1 and CDR2 sequences are MNHNS and SASEGT. Trimming took 5 bases from V and 0 from J, leaving 5 bases between them. DNA of the CDR3: TGTGCCAGCAGTTCTTTCTCCTACGAGCAGTACTTC. This translates into CASSSFSYEQYF.

This rearrangement joins TRBV2 to TRBJ2-3, with 11 bases lining up with TRBD2. Germline-derived CDR1 and CDR2 are SNHLY and FYNNEI. CDR3 size: 15 residues. The junction had 3 bases not matched to a gene; V was cut back by 5 bases and J by 2 bases. The CDR3 spells CASSLAGGPTDTQYF. CDR3 DNA sequence: TGTGCCAGCAGTTTAGCGGGGGGGCCCACAGATACGCAGTATTTT.

This clone was picked up one time. This chain uses TRBV11-3 with TRBJ1-3, with D unresolved. The ends were cut back, 2 bases at V and 3 bases at J, with 11 bases in the middle. The CDR3 length is 15 residues. Germline V lookup: CDR1 SGHNT, CDR2 YENEEA. The DNA of the CDR3 is TGTGCCAGCAGCTTAAGGCGGCGAGATGGAAACACCATATATTTT. This translates into CASSLRRRDGNTIYF.

The rearrangement links TRBV7-9 to TRBJ1-1, with 7 bases identical to TRBD1. The CDR3 contains 13 residues. Looked up from germline, CDR1 is SEHNR and CDR2 is FQNEAQ (reference sequence). Losses at the gene ends were 10 bases for V and 3 bases for J; bases not matched to a gene: 8. The chain's CDR3 is CATSTGSYTEAFF. CDR3 in DNA: TGTGCCACCTCGACAGGGAGTTACACTGAAGCTTTCTTT.

The CDR3 loop reads CASSQDLESSYNEQFF. The CDR3 DNA follows: TGCGCCAGCAGCCAAGATTTAGAGAGCTCCTACAATGAGCAGTTCTTC. The genes are TRBV4-3 and TRBJ2-1; D not certain. The V gene lost 0 bases and the J gene lost 0 bases, with 9 bases spanning the gap. Germline loops: CDR1 LGHNA, CDR2 YSLEER. There are 16 residues in the CDR3.

The chain recombines TRBV27 with TRBJ2-7; perhaps TRBD2 as D (6 bases). Trimming took off 3 bases at V and 2 bases at J, with 14 bases between the two ends. The germline CDR1 and CDR2 sequences are MNHEY and SMNVEV (reference sequence). This CDR3 has 15 amino acids. The CDR3 protein is CASSFNSGGTYEQYF. CDR3 in DNA: TGTGCCAGCAGTTTTAATAGCGGTGGTACCTACGAGCAGTACTTC.

J is TRBJ1-1 and V is TRBV10-3; D call uncertain. Per the germline V gene, CDR1 is ENHRY and CDR2 is SYGVKD. The CDR3 is 11 residues long. Trimming removed 3 bases from V and 5 bases from J, with 4 bases in between. This chain's CDR3 is CAISDHTEAFF. The CDR3 coding sequence is TGTGCCATCAGTGACCATACTGAAGCTTTCTTT.

The J gene is TRBJ2-7, the V gene TRBV9; maybe TRBD1 (6 bases). The germline gives CDR1 SGDLS, CDR2 YYNGEE. Trimming removed 0 bases at V and 6 bases at J, with 7 bases between. The CDR3 length is 12 residues. CDR3 in amino acids: CASSVVGGEQYF. CDR3 DNA: TGTGCCAGCAGCGTAGTAGGGGGCGAGCAGTACTTC.

The chain joins TRBV29-1 to TRBJ1-1, with D perhaps matching TRBD1 (5 bases). The CDR3 length is 13 residues. V gave up 6 bases and J gave up 0 bases, with 11 bases separating them. CDR1 and CDR2 from the germline V gene are SQVTM and ANQGSEA. The CDR3 region has the DNA TGCAGCGTGGGGGGACGTTTGAACACTGAAGCTTTCTTT. Its protein product is CSVGGRLNTEAFF.

The V call is TRBV5-1, the J call TRBJ1-3; D uncertain. Germline assignment: CDR1 SGHRS and CDR2 YFSETQ. V was clipped by 4 bases and J by 2 bases, with 13 bases between them. The CDR3 consists of 15 residues. CDR3 bases: TGCGCCAGCAGCCTGATCGGGGTAGCTGGAAACACCATATATTTT. This codes for CASSLIGVAGNTIYF.

The J gene is TRBJ1-1, the V gene TRBV4-1; D ambiguous. This CDR3 comprises 14 residues. In germline, CDR1 is MGHRA, CDR2 YSYEKL. Trimming shortened V by 1 base and J by 5 bases, and 11 bases separated the two germline ends. The CDR3 sequence is CASSQVSPGTEAFF. The CDR3 bases are TGCGCCAGCAGCCAAGTCAGCCCGGGGACTGAAGCTTTCTTT.

The chain links TRBV5-4 to TRBJ1-2; 8 bases map to TRBD1. CDR3 length equals 12 residues. CDR1 and CDR2 from the germline V gene are SGHNT and YYREEE (reference sequence). V was pared by 4 bases and J by 6 bases, with 2 bases of the junction left unmatched. The DNA for the CDR3 is TGTGCCAGCAGCCCGACAGGGGATGGCTACACCTTC. Protein: CASSPTGDGYTF.

This clone was detected once. The chain combines TRBV9 with TRBJ2-7; TRBD1 is a possible D gene (5 bases). Trimming left V 2 bases short and J 2 bases short, with 14 bases between. The CDR3 has 15 amino acids. Germline CDR1 and CDR2: SGDLS and YYNGEE. As DNA, the CDR3 is TGTGCCAGCAGCGTCGGCTCAGACAGAGCCTACGAGCAGTACTTC. Translation: CASSVGSDRAYEQYF.

The genes are TRBV7-2 and TRBJ2-7; D gene unclear. The V end was cut by 7 bases, the J end by 3 bases, with 16 bases between. This CDR3 has 14 amino acids. Germline V CDR1 and CDR2: SGHTA, FQGNSA. CDR3 sequence: CASTPKALDYEQYF. The CDR3 coding sequence is TGTGCCAGCACCCCAAAAGCGTTAGACTACGAGCAGTACTTC.

This clone was seen just once. V usage is TRBV5-4 and J usage is TRBJ1-1; unclear D gene. V was shortened by 2 bases and J by 1 base, with 9 bases between the two germline ends. The CDR3 is 14 amino acids. Germline V gene lookup returns CDR1 SGHNT and CDR2 YYREEE (reference sequence). In DNA, the CDR3 is TGTGCCAGCAGCTTCCCGACACCGAACACTGAAGCTTTCTTT. This codes for CASSFPTPNTEAFF.

The chain couples TRBV4-1 to TRBJ2-1, with TRBD2 matching over 9 bases. With 4 bases clipped from V and 4 bases from J, the junction kept 5 bases outside the gene matches. This CDR3 is 15 amino acids long. Germline values: CDR1 MGHRA, CDR2 YSYEKL. This chain's CDR3 is CASSPRGGTYNEQFF. The CDR3 DNA is TGCGCCAGCAGCCCGCGGGGGGGTACGTACAATGAGCAGTTCTTC.

For this clone: The junction differs from germline at one of its ends, possibly a read error. This rearrangement joins TRBV4-2 to TRBJ1-1, with 7 bases identical to TRBD1. Germline values: CDR1 LGHNA, CDR2 YNFKEQ. The CDR3 is made up of 14 amino acids. The CDR3 DNA is TGTGCCAGCAGTCAAGGGGGCCGGAACACTGAAGCTTTCTTT. This translates into CASSQGGRNTEAFF.